This T cell receptor beta chain is from a study of blood T cell repertoires in COVID-19. Looking at the study overall: Material from acute and convalescent COVID-19 was sourced from the United States, Italy and Spain. The analysed material was cDNA or gDNA that came from T cells, B-cell-depleted T cells, or PBMCs.

Authors' data handling: Using reference gene primer amplification, nucleated cell counts were estimated. Sequencing was performed with immunoSEQ multiplex PCR; in TCRdb, only in-frame clones are kept and a portion is missing. V, J and clone size are those of that table, while D and trimming were read from the DNA. The table records around 7,000 clones, about nine tenths of them present only once. J lost 2 bases, V lost 5 bases, and 4 bases had no gene match. CDR3 length equals 14 residues. Germline V gene sequence: CDR1 SGHRS, CDR2 YFSETQ. Sequences were obtained from peripheral blood. The chain employs TRBV5-1 and TRBJ2-3, with TRBD1 matching over 8 bases. The sequence was collected from a human donor in a cohort sampled during active COVID-19. CDR3 in DNA: TGCGCCAGCAGAGATCAGGGGGCCACAGATACGCAGTATTTT. Protein product: CASRDQGATDTQYF.